The T cell receptor (beta chain) under discussion was sequenced for a study of cytomegalovirus exposure and HLA in healthy donors. Study-wide results and caveats: A later analysis appeared to link common viral pathogens to several of the most significant clusters.

On this clone itself: The antigen is unknown.

Germline V lookup: CDR1 SGHTS, CDR2 YDEGEE. The CDR3 loop spans 14 amino acids. Trimming removed 4 bases from V and 6 bases from J; junction bases left unmatched: 6. It was with 60 Vbeta and 13 Jbeta primers that the PCR ran. Sequencing was performed with immunoSEQ multiplex PCR; in TCRdb, only in-frame clones are kept and a portion is missing. The table records around 100,000 clones, 79% of them present only once. The source of this sequence is a woman between 18 and 29 years old in good health and CMV-seropositive. The rearrangement joins TRBV5-8 to TRBJ2-5, with TRBD1 matching 10 bases. The sequenced material came from PBMCs. This CDR3 reads CASSLRTGGKTQYF. The CDR3 DNA follows: TGTGCCAGCAGCCTTCGGACAGGGGGGAAGACCCAGTACTTC.